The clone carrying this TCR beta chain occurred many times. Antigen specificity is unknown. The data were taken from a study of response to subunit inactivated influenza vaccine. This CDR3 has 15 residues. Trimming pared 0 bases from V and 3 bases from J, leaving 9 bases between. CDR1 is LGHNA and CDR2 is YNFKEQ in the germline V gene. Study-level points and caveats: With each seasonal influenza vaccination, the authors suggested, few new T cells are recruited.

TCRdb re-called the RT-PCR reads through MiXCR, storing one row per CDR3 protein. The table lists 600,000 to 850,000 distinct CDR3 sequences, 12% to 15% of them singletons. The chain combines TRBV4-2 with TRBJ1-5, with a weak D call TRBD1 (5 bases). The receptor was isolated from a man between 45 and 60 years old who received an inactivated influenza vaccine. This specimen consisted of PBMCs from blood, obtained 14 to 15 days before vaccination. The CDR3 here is CASSQDSRVNQPQHF. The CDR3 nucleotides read TGTGCCAGCAGCCAAGATTCCAGGGTCAATCAGCCCCAGCATTTT.